This T cell receptor (beta chain) was recovered during a study of shared clonotypes between healthy human individuals. Turning to the study itself: CD4 naive cells filled three plates per donor, CD4 memory three, CD8 naive two and CD8 memory one.

Study observations and caveats: Among non-shared clonotypes, generation probabilities were lower than among those shared by all four donors. Limitation of the genetic and exposure-history diversity represented came from the few donors. Only blood samples were collected, and tissue repertoires likely differ.

In the naive CD8 group, cells lacked CD45RO and were positively selected for CCR7, so terminally differentiated effector memory CD45RA+ cells were left out. The germline V gene encodes CDR1 MNHEY and CDR2 SMNVEV (reference sequence). V lost 2 bases to trimming and J lost 5 bases, with 16 bases between them. This CDR3 is 15 amino acids long. The repertoire was sequenced with immunoSEQ multiplex PCR; TCRdb's copy has only in-frame clones and lacks some. The table lists millions of clones, 93% of them singletons. This clone was detected only once. The antigen remains unidentified. The source material was naive CD8+ T cells from PBMCs. This sequence was found in a man in his late teens or twenties in good health. Some clones in this sample may be carry-over from other donors' samples. The V gene is TRBV27, the J gene TRBJ2-7; D might be TRBD2 (5 bases). The CDR3 DNA is TGTGCCAGCAGTTTAGAGGGCAACGGGATCAACGAGCAGTACTTC. It specifies CASSLEGNGINEQYF.